Below, one T cell receptor (beta chain) is given with its context. The target antigen is unknown. The data derive from a study of cytomegalovirus exposure and HLA in healthy donors. At the level of the study: A later analysis reported the same platform for the approximately 110 validation repertoires and the roughly 700 first-cohort repertoires. Study-level findings and limits: Most observed TCR sequences were rare, whereas some public TCRs were detected in many donors. It was confirmed in vitro that a few of the CMV-associated chains were specific for CMV antigens. Cytomegalovirus-associated TCR beta chains were listed, numbering 150 to 200.

Sequencing was performed with immunoSEQ multiplex PCR; in TCRdb, only in-frame clones are kept and a portion is missing. The sample shows 200,000 to 300,000 clones, around 86% of them seen only once. Sequencing was done on a sample of PBMCs. This TCR came from a woman in her 30s in good health and CMV-seropositive.

The CDR3 DNA follows: TGCGCCAGCAGCCCAATGGGAGGGGTGACTGAAGCTTTCTTT. Translated, it gives CASSPMGGVTEAFF. V and J are TRBV5-1 and TRBJ1-1, with D possibly matching TRBD1 (5 bases). CDR1 is SGHRS and CDR2 is YFSETQ in the germline V gene. The ends were cut back, 4 bases at V and 5 bases at J, with 15 bases in the middle. The CDR3 spans 14 residues.